The TCR beta chain described here comes from a study of spatial heterogeneity in lung cancer (dated by TCRdb to about 2019). Study-level background: Beta-chain transcripts were consistently detected in greater numbers than alpha-chain transcripts, which likely reflected higher beta-chain transcript abundance. In the raw uncorrected reads, each unique combination of TCR and UMI appeared on average more than ten times. Both alpha and beta chains were TCR-sequenced in samples taken at surgery, namely 220 tumor regions, 61 to 65 matched nontumor lung samples and a few dozen PBMC samples. TCR repertoire features were related to nonsynonymous mutation counts determined by whole-exome sequencing of tumor tissue. The study quantitatively compared TCR alpha and beta repertoires across multiple tumor regions, matched nontumor lung and blood in non-small cell lung cancer. What the research found in general, with its limitations: Additional single-cell paired TCR alpha and beta sequencing was considered necessary to confirm, at a functional level, the hypothesis that regional TCRs recognize regional mutations. Ubiquitous expanded tumor TCRs were detected in blood more often at tumor resection than at routine follow-up.

The library was made by 5' RACE. The data were produced on a NextSeq 500. In the TCR library protocol, a unique molecular identifier was attached to each TCR cDNA molecule so that PCR and sequencing errors could be corrected. On the study's bioinformatics: TCR identification, UMI-based error correction and CDR3 extraction were all carried out with Decombinator tools. Expanded TCRs were defined as those above a frequency of 2 per 1,000, corresponding to the top 1% of the tumor frequency distribution. Renyi diversity was computed with the R vegan package after each repertoire had been subsampled 100 times to 5,000 TCRs. CDR3 similarity networks were built from amino acid triplet string-kernel similarity, connecting CDR3s with pairwise similarity above 0.82. TCRdb reprocessed the public reads (quality trimming at Q25 with fastp, clone calling with MiXCR) and kept in-frame beta chains. Every distinct CDR3 protein forms one entry, paired with its most common genes and DNA. What appears here as the V and J calls and clone size reflects TCRdb's work, not the paper's. In this sample the table shows tens of thousands of distinct CDR3 sequences, roughly 6.5% of which occur a single time. About 3% of the sample goes to the ten largest clones.

The sample's time point, from its label and the paper: sample taken at primary tumor resection. Without any cell sorting, TCR sequencing was performed on whole RNA extracted either from tumor and nontumor lung tissue or from cryopreserved PBMC samples. Samples were obtained from over 70 patients with early-stage, untreated non-small cell lung cancer from the lung TRACERx cohort. Only patients for whom sufficient RNA was available from at least two tumor regions were selected for TCR sequencing. This clonotype turned up a few times. Its target antigen remains unknown. No per-base quality is available; no much larger clone lies one base away. CDR1 and CDR2 are drawn from the germline V gene: SNHLY, FYNNEI. Including cysteine and phenylalanine, the CDR3 has 13 amino acids. CDR3 DNA is the only sequence kept; it has 39 bases, read in frame from the first base. Trimming removed 6 bases from V and 6 bases from J, leaving 12 bases between the germline ends.

This specimen was PBMCs, taken at surgery. The sequence came from a female donor with early-stage non-small cell lung cancer. The chain was built from TRBV2 and TRBJ2-1; the D gene is perhaps TRBD1, from 6 matching bases. The CDR3 loop reads CASRPKQGNEQFF. The DNA is as follows: TGTGCCAGCAGGCCGAAACAGGGCAATGAGCAGTTCTTC.